A selection of T cell receptor beta chains follows, all from one sample in a study of CD8 T cells in ankylosing spondylitis. TCRdb ran MiXCR on the 5' RACE reads and lists one entry per CDR3 protein. This table holds roughly 100,000 distinct CDR3 sequences, about 8.5% found once. The sample consisted of blood, either unsorted or a sorted T cell fraction (not recorded which). The source is a male donor with ankylosing spondylitis or in good health (not recorded which). CDR3s include the opening cysteine and the closing phenylalanine or tryptophan. The order of the fields is D gene, clone size, V gene, J gene, CDR3 protein, CDR3 DNA. D genes are given only for firm matches. A clone size is listed for some rows: how often the clone was seen (once, few, many), or a class if it is expanded.

NA	many	TRBV20-1	TRBJ1-5	CSAFRGNQPQHF	TGCAGTGCTTTCAGGGGCAATCAGCCCCAGCATTTT
NA	NA	TRBV28	TRBJ2-7	CASSRLDSTYEQYF	TGTGCCAGCAGTCGACTGGACAGTACCTACGAGCAGTACTTC
TRBD2	many	TRBV7-2	TRBJ2-3	CATSRTSGGRDTQYF	TGTGCCACCTCTCGGACTAGCGGGGGGCGGGATACGCAGTATTTT
NA	many	TRBV7-6	TRBJ2-5	CASRGRLEAPQYF	TGTGCCAGCAGAGGCCGGTTGGAGGCACCCCAGTACTTC
NA	many	TRBV6-2/TRBV6-3	TRBJ1-5	CASRQDSNQPQHF	TGTGCCAGCAGACAGGACAGCAATCAGCCCCAGCATTTT
TRBD1	many	TRBV18	TRBJ1-1	CASSPLGQGARDTEAFF	TGTGCCAGCTCACCACTAGGACAGGGGGCGAGGGATACTGAAGCTTTCTTT
TRBD2	many	TRBV20-1	TRBJ2-7	CSAQELAEFYEQYF	TGCAGTGCTCAGGAACTAGCGGAGTTCTACGAGCAGTACTTC
NA	many	TRBV29-1	TRBJ1-1	CSGGTEAFF	TGCAGCGGAGGAACTGAAGCTTTCTTT
NA	many	TRBV7-8	TRBJ1-1	CASSLAEGTEAFF	TGTGCCAGCAGCTTAGCTGAAGGCACTGAAGCTTTCTTT
NA	few	TRBV11-2	TRBJ1-2	CASSEGGYGYTF	TGTGCCAGCAGCGAGGGGGGCTATGGCTACACCTTC
NA	NA	TRBV7-2	TRBJ1-2	CASNATGYGYTF	TGTGCCAGCAACGCTACAGGGTATGGCTACACCTTC
NA	few	TRBV6-2/TRBV6-3	TRBJ2-7	CASSHLRVPYEQYF	TGTGCCAGCAGCCACCTCAGGGTCCCCTACGAGCAGTACTTC
TRBD1	NA	TRBV5-1	TRBJ1-1	CASSSQGDGTEAFF	TGCGCCAGCAGCTCCCAGGGGGACGGCACTGAAGCTTTCTTT
NA	NA	TRBV12-3/TRBV12-4	TRBJ1-2	CASSLAARGYTF	TGTGCCAGCAGTTTAGCCGCCCGTGGCTACACCTTC
NA	few	TRBV10-3	TRBJ2-1	CAISESEVLWGDNEQFF	TGTGCCATCAGTGAGTCAGAGGTCCTCTGGGGCGACAATGAGCAGTTCTTC
TRBD1	NA	TRBV18	TRBJ1-5	CASSPDRAPYSNQPQHF	TGTGCCAGCTCCCCCGACAGGGCCCCTTATAGCAATCAGCCCCAGCATTTT
NA	many	TRBV2	TRBJ2-1	CASSEYSHNEQFF	TGTGCCAGCAGTGAATATAGCCACAATGAGCAGTTCTTC
TRBD2	many	TRBV11-1	TRBJ2-1	CASSPRTSGVSSYNEQFF	TGTGCCAGCAGTCCCCGGACTAGCGGGGTGAGCTCCTACAATGAGCAGTTCTTC
TRBD2	many	TRBV27	TRBJ2-2	CASRLAGAGTGELFF	TGTGCCAGCAGATTAGCGGGAGCGGGAACCGGGGAGCTGTTTTTT
NA	many	TRBV18	TRBJ2-3	CASSPPSGQTDTQYF	TGTGCCAGCTCACCGCCCAGCGGGCAAACAGATACGCAGTATTTT
NA	many	TRBV15	TRBJ2-2	CATSRDRRDTGELFF	TGTGCCACCAGCAGAGATAGACGCGACACCGGGGAGCTGTTTTTT
TRBD2	few	TRBV7-2	TRBJ2-5	CASQAASGVQETQYF	TGTGCCAGCCAGGCGGCTAGCGGGGTCCAAGAGACCCAGTACTTC
NA	many	TRBV20-1	TRBJ2-5	CSAPDRTQETQYF	TGCAGTGCTCCCGATCGGACCCAAGAGACCCAGTACTTC
NA	many	TRBV14	TRBJ2-7	CASSQDLGYEQYF	TGTGCCAGCAGCCAAGATCTGGGCTACGAGCAGTACTTC
NA	many	TRBV7-2	TRBJ2-7	CASSLETSYEQYF	TGTGCCAGCAGCTTAGAAACCTCCTACGAGCAGTACTTC
NA	few	TRBV30	TRBJ2-1	CAWSRRRERGEQFF	TGTGCCTGGAGTAGACGCCGGGAGAGGGGTGAGCAGTTCTTC
NA	NA	TRBV7-7	TRBJ2-3	CASSLAPADTQYF	TGTGCTAGCAGCTTAGCCCCCGCAGATACGCAGTATTTT
TRBD1	many	TRBV3-1	TRBJ2-1	CASSQVPGGYNEQFF	TGTGCCAGCAGCCAAGTCCCAGGGGGATACAATGAGCAGTTCTTC
NA	many	TRBV12-3/TRBV12-4	TRBJ2-5	CASSSRGQETQYF	TGTGCCAGCAGTTCCCGGGGGCAAGAGACCCAGTACTTC
TRBD2	many	TRBV7-2	TRBJ2-3	CASSPRLAGALDTQYF	TGTGCCAGCAGCCCGCGACTAGCGGGTGCATTGGATACGCAGTATTTT
NA	many	TRBV6-6	TRBJ2-1	CASSLGAWEQFF	TGTGCCAGCAGTTTGGGGGCATGGGAGCAGTTCTTC
TRBD1	many	TRBV18	TRBJ1-1	CASSPTGEAEAFF	TGTGCCAGCTCACCGACAGGGGAGGCTGAAGCTTTCTTT
TRBD2	many	TRBV20-1	TRBJ2-1	CSAGNGRVYEQFF	TGCAGTGCCGGAAACGGGAGGGTTTATGAGCAGTTCTTC
TRBD1	NA	TRBV7-8	TRBJ1-2	CASSLAGQRHNYGYTF	TGTGCCAGCAGCTTAGCGGGACAGAGGCATAACTATGGCTACACCTTC
NA	many	TRBV5-1	TRBJ2-1	CASSLALAYNEQFF	TGCGCCAGCAGCTTGGCACTAGCCTACAATGAGCAGTTCTTC
NA	NA	TRBV19	TRBJ2-1	CASRRDVGNEQFF	TGTGCCAGTAGGAGGGACGTGGGGAATGAGCAGTTCTTC
NA	many	TRBV7-9	TRBJ2-1	CASSSRKGPVEQFF	TGTGCCAGCAGCTCCAGGAAGGGCCCGGTTGAGCAGTTCTTC
TRBD2	many	TRBV12-3/TRBV12-4	TRBJ2-5	CASRGLDQYF	TGTGCCAGCAGGGGACTAGATCAGTACTTC
TRBD1	many	TRBV29-1	TRBJ2-1	CSAETGRSYNEQFF	TGCAGCGCCGAGACAGGGCGGTCCTACAATGAGCAGTTCTTC
TRBD1	many	TRBV20-1	TRBJ2-5	CSASFRDRGQETQYF	TGCAGTGCTAGCTTCCGGGACAGGGGGCAAGAGACCCAGTACTTC
TRBD1	many	TRBV20-1	TRBJ1-3	CSASTTGASGNTIYF	TGCAGTGCTAGTACGACAGGGGCCTCTGGAAACACCATATATTTT
TRBD1	many	TRBV20-1	TRBJ2-1	CSAGWTGALPYNEQFF	TGCAGTGCTGGCTGGACAGGGGCGCTCCCCTACAATGAGCAGTTCTTC
NA	many	TRBV7-2	TRBJ1-1	CASSHASGLSEAFF	TGTGCCAGCAGCCATGCCTCAGGGCTCAGTGAAGCTTTCTTT
NA	few	TRBV7-9	TRBJ2-7	CASSPGDPLYDEQYF	TGTGCCAGCAGCCCAGGGGACCCCCTCTACGACGAGCAGTACTTC
NA	NA	TRBV10-2	TRBJ2-7	CASSEPSWDSYEQYF	TGCGCCAGCAGTGAGCCCTCCTGGGATTCCTACGAGCAGTACTTC
TRBD1	many	TRBV19	TRBJ1-2	CATNGQGNHGYTF	TGTGCCACTAACGGACAGGGGAATCATGGCTACACCTTC
NA	many	TRBV7-2	TRBJ2-5	CASSQSSDLETQYF	TGTGCCAGCAGCCAGAGTTCCGACTTAGAGACCCAGTACTTC
TRBD1	NA	TRBV29-1	TRBJ1-2	CSVEDYRGYGYTF	TGCAGCGTTGAAGATTACAGGGGCTATGGCTACACCTTC
TRBD2	many	TRBV10-3	TRBJ2-3	CAISDLAGLDTQYF	TGTGCCATCAGTGATCTAGCGGGGTTGGATACGCAGTATTTT
NA	many	TRBV14	TRBJ1-2	CASSQARQDFARYTF	TGTGCCAGCAGCCAAGCGAGACAGGACTTTGCTAGATACACCTTC
NA	many	TRBV6-1	TRBJ1-1	CASTSVGGVHTEAFF	TGTGCCAGCACATCGGTCGGTGGGGTTCACACTGAAGCTTTCTTT
NA	many	TRBV5-1	TRBJ1-5	CASSLGPAGAENQPQHF	TGCGCCAGCAGCTTGGGGCCGGCGGGGGCGGAAAATCAGCCCCAGCATTTT